Presented here are 20 T cell receptor beta chains from one specimen sequenced in a study of CXCR3-negative and CXCR3-positive naive CD8 T cells (dated by TCRdb to between 2017 and 2020). Instrument used: NextSeq 550. The Human TCR Profiling Kit (MiLaboratory) was used to make UMI-labeled 5' RACE TRB cDNA libraries. Based on TCRdb reprocessing of the reads, there is one entry per CDR3 protein sequence, and DNA is missing. The record for this sample contains about 57,000 distinct CDR3 sequences. The ten biggest clones cover about a quarter of the sample. The sequencing input was memory CD8+ T cells from blood. Per the publication, the cell subset or site label means: conventional CD8+ memory T cells (TMEM), sorted as controls. These TCRs come from a human donor in good health. Some clones in this sample may be carry-over from other donors' samples.

The V gene is TRBV6-5, the J gene TRBJ1-1; the D gene TCRdb calls, TRBD1, cannot be checked with no DNA. The germline V gene has CDR1 MNHEY and CDR2 SVGAGI. The CDR3 runs 13 residues. Here the CDR3 reads CASSWGPGGDAFF.

J is TRBJ1-4 and V is TRBV5-1; TCRdb picks TRBD1, but there is no DNA to check that call. CDR1 and CDR2 from the germline V gene are SGHRS and YFSETQ. CDR3 length: 15 amino acids. The CDR3 spells CASSLKTGENEKLFF.

The gene calls are TRBV25-1 and TRBJ1-1. Germline assignment: CDR1 MGHDK and CDR2 SYGVNS. The CDR3 covers 11 residues. Here the CDR3 reads CASRENTEAFF.

The chain carries TRBV20-1 and TRBJ2-2; TCRdb returns TRBD1, unconfirmable since there is no DNA. The length of the CDR3 is 14 residues. Per germline, CDR1 DFQATT and CDR2 SNEGSKA (reference sequence). The chain's CDR3 is CSARDRERAGELFF.

The chain uses TRBV6-6 and TRBJ1-2; no DNA is available, so the TRBD1 call from TCRdb remains unchecked. The CDR3 is made up of 15 amino acids. CDR1 is MNHNY, CDR2 SVGAGI, per germline (reference sequence). CDR3: CASSYANQGTYGYTF.

The chain links TRBV29-1 to TRBJ1-5; TCRdb names TRBD1, which stays unverified in the absence of DNA. The CDR3 has 13 amino acids. Germline CDR1 reads SQVTM; CDR2 reads ANQGSEA. The CDR3 loop reads CSVGQGLNQPQHF. The entire variable domain, with the rest obtained from reference TRBV29-1 and TRBJ1-5, is as follows: SAVISQKPSRDICQRGTSLTIQCQVDSQVTMMFWYRQQPGQSLTLIATANQGSEATYESGFVIDKFPISRPNLTFSTLTVSNMSPEDSSIYLCSVGQGLNQPQHFGDGTRLSIL.

V gene TRBV7-9 combines with J gene TRBJ2-2. Germline CDR1 reads SEHNR; CDR2 reads FQNEAQ (reference sequence). The CDR3 sequence is 16 residues long. CDR3 amino acids: CASSLPGSIDTGELFF.

The CDR3 spells CSVAGSNEQFF. This sequence joins TRBV29-1 and TRBJ2-1. CDR1 is SQVTM and CDR2 is ANQGSEA in the germline V gene. The CDR3 has 11 residues.

The chain has TRBV7-9 and TRBJ2-7; TCRdb proposes TRBD2, but this gene call is untestable without DNA. The CDR3 contains 15 residues. Germline V gene data show CDR1 as SEHNR and CDR2 as FQNEAQ (reference sequence). The CDR3 spells CASSFGFAGSYEQYF.

The V and J genes are TRBV29-1 and TRBJ2-7; the TCRdb D gene call, TRBD2, has no DNA to confirm it. The CDR3 contains 14 residues. CDR1 is SQVTM, CDR2 ANQGSEA, per germline. The CDR3 reads CSVLAGESSYEQYF.

The chain recombines TRBV20-1 with TRBJ2-4; no DNA is available, so the TRBD1 call from TCRdb remains unchecked. The CDR3 runs 17 residues. Germline V gene data show CDR1 as DFQATT and CDR2 as SNEGSKA (reference sequence). This CDR3 reads CSAPRITPGVGGDIQYF.

The V gene is TRBV9, the J gene TRBJ1-4; the D gene TCRdb calls, TRBD1, cannot be checked with no DNA. This CDR3 contains 16 residues. Germline V gene sequence: CDR1 SGDLS, CDR2 YYNGEE. The CDR3 is CASSGGQGAAGEKLFF.

The rearrangement joins TRBV29-1 to TRBJ1-2; the TCRdb call, TRBD1, lacks DNA for checking. Germline assignment: CDR1 SQVTM and CDR2 ANQGSEA. The CDR3 covers 12 residues. CDR3 sequence reads: CSSWDSLGGYTF.

This chain uses TRBV7-3 with TRBJ1-2. Per germline, CDR1 SGHTA and CDR2 FQGTGA. The CDR3 covers 12 residues. CDR3 in amino acids: CASGSHNYGYTF.

The chain joins TRBV7-9 to TRBJ1-5; the TCRdb D gene call, TRBD1, has no DNA to confirm it. Germline assignment: CDR1 SEHNR and CDR2 FQNEAQ (reference sequence). The CDR3 extends over 15 amino acids. The CDR3 here is CASSASGTGLQPQHF.

The chain recombines TRBV3-1 with TRBJ2-7; TCRdb outputs TRBD1, but without DNA this stays unchecked. The CDR3 extends over 15 amino acids. Germline-derived CDR1 and CDR2 are LGHDT and YNNKEL (reference sequence). The chain's CDR3 is CASSPIGQGDYEQYF.

This CDR3 reads CASRPGAGEELFF. This sequence joins TRBV4-1 and TRBJ2-2; checking the TCRdb D call of TRBD1 is not possible without DNA. Germline V lookup: CDR1 MGHRA, CDR2 YSYEKL. The CDR3 length is 13 residues.

This chain connects TRBV9 to TRBJ2-7; TCRdb's D call of TRBD2 is untestable without DNA. This CDR3 contains 16 residues. Germline V CDR1 and CDR2: SGDLS, YYNGEE. CDR3: CASSVDSARGRYEQYF.

By frequency, this clonotype is medium-sized. The rearrangement links TRBV30 to TRBJ2-1; with no DNA, the TCRdb D assignment of TRBD2 cannot be verified. This CDR3 comprises 14 residues. Germline V lookup: CDR1 GTSNPN, CDR2 SVGIG (reference sequence). The CDR3 spells CAQLLAGTYNEQFF.

The V call is TRBV27, the J call TRBJ2-7. Germline CDR1 reads MNHEY; CDR2 reads SMNVEV (reference sequence). The CDR3 has 13 residues. CDR3 sequence reads: CATAGGTPYEQYF.